The rows below give T cell receptor beta chains drawn from one sample of a study of blood T cell repertoires in COVID-19. Measured with immunoSEQ multiplex PCR; TCRdb has only the in-frame clones, and not every one. The sample lists 180,000 or so clones, 86% occurring once. The sequencing sample was made of PBMCs or T cells enriched from blood (not recorded which). Receptor source: a man aged 40-50 years with acute COVID-19. CDR3s include the opening cysteine and the closing phenylalanine or tryptophan. A D gene is named only where the DNA matches it firmly. For some rows the clone size is stated as once, few or many, or as a class when expanded; others skip it.

>15|TRBJ2-1|NA|TRBV5-1|TRBD2
TGCGCCAGCAGCTTGGGCGGGAGGCCTTACAATGAGCAGTTCTTC
CASSLGGRPYNEQFF
>16|TRBJ2-6|NA|TRBV24-1|NA
TGTGCCACCAGTGATTTTTCGAGGACTGGGGCCAACGTCCTGACTTTC
CATSDFSRTGANVLTF
>14|TRBJ1-2|NA|TRBV28|NA
TGTGCCAGCAGTCTGGACCAAGTAGGGGTTGGCTACACCTTC
CASSLDQVGVGYTF
>14|TRBJ2-4|NA|TRBV30|TRBD1
TGTGCCTGGAGTTTAGGACAGGGAAAGAACATTCAGTACTTC
CAWSLGQGKNIQYF
>14|TRBJ2-1|NA|TRBV25-1|NA
TGTGCCAGCAGTCAGGACGGGGGAGCTGATGAGCAGTTCTTC
CASSQDGGADEQFF
>14|TRBJ1-2|NA|TRBV6-5|NA
TGTGCCAGCAGCCCCCTGGACGAGGGCTATGGCTACACCTTC
CASSPLDEGYGYTF
>15|TRBJ1-2|NA|TRBV5-1|TRBD1
TGCGCCAGCAGCTTGGAAGTCCAGGGGGACTATGGCTACACCTTC
CASSLEVQGDYGYTF
>13|TRBJ2-3|once|TRBV27|NA
TGTGCCAGCAGACATCGTTTCACAGATACGCAGTATTTT
CASRHRFTDTQYF
>16|TRBJ1-1|once|TRBV21-1|NA
TGTGCCAGCAATTCCCTCGCGGGGAGGGTGAACACTGAAGCTTTCTTT
CASNSLAGRVNTEAFF
>15|TRBJ2-1|NA|TRBV1|NA
TGCACCAGCAGCCTCGCTGAAAGGACTAGCGATGAGCAGTTCTTC
CTSSLAERTSDEQFF
>11|TRBJ1-4|once|TRBV6-2/TRBV6-3|NA
TGTGCCAGCAGTTCCTGGACTGAACTGTTTTTT
CASSSWTELFF
>13|TRBJ1-2|once|TRBV7-2|TRBD1
TGTGCCAGCACCGGGACAGGGGAGGGCGGCTACACCTTC
CASTGTGEGGYTF
>16|TRBJ2-3|few|TRBV27|TRBD2
TGTGCCAGCAGTTTCCAACTAGCGGGAGGGCGGGATACGCAGTATTTT
CASSFQLAGGRDTQYF
>10|TRBJ2-1|NA|TRBV20-1|NA
TGCAGTGTAGTCTACAATGAGCAGTTCTTC
CSVVYNEQFF
>13|TRBJ1-1|NA|TRBV24-1|TRBD1
TGTGCCACCAGTAACAGGGGTAACACTGAAGCTTTCTTT
CATSNRGNTEAFF
>17|TRBJ1-3|NA|TRBV28|TRBD1
TGTGCCAGCAGTACTAGACAGGGGGCATGGTCTGGAAACACCATATATTTT
CASSTRQGAWSGNTIYF
>21|TRBJ1-5|NA|TRBV7-3|TRBD1
TGTGCCAGCAGCTCCTTACTACAGGGGGACCCGGGGGGTTATAGCAATCAGCCCCAGCATTTT
CASSSLLQGDPGGYSNQPQHF
>15|TRBJ2-3|NA|TRBV19|NA
TGTGCCAGTAGTATACTAGCGACGGGGACAGATACGCAGTATTTT
CASSILATGTDTQYF
>15|TRBJ2-6|once|TRBV5-1|NA
TGCGCCAGCAGCTTAGGGGCGGTTGGGGCCAACGTCCTGACTTTC
CASSLGAVGANVLTF
>15|TRBJ2-3|once|TRBV5-6|NA
TGTGCCAGCAGCCGCCGGGACTCCCACACAGATACGCAGTATTTT
CASSRRDSHTDTQYF
>14|TRBJ2-7|NA|TRBV29-1|NA
TGCAGTGTAGTGGGGGGCAGGGGGAACTACGAGCAGTACTTC
CSVVGGRGNYEQYF
>14|TRBJ1-1|once|TRBV15|TRBD1
TGTGCCACCAGCAGAGGACAGGGGGGCGCTGAAGCTTTCTTT
CATSRGQGGAEAFF
>15|TRBJ1-2|NA|TRBV19|NA
TGTGCCAGTAGTATTTGGGACACAACAAACTATGGCTACACCTTC
CASSIWDTTNYGYTF
>18|TRBJ2-3|NA|TRBV7-9|TRBD2
TGTGCCAGCAGCCCAGGGACTAGCGGGAGGGCCAGGGCAGATACGCAGTATTTT
CASSPGTSGRARADTQYF
>15|TRBJ1-5|once|TRBV19|NA
TGTGCCAGTAGTGACGTACTAGGTAGCAATCAGCCCCAGCATTTT
CASSDVLGSNQPQHF
>15|TRBJ1-6|NA|TRBV9|TRBD1
TGTGCCAGCAGGGGACAGGGGGCGGGTAATTCACCCCTCCACTTT
CASRGQGAGNSPLHF
>13|TRBJ1-4|NA|TRBV6-5|NA
TGTGCCAGTGGACAGACCCGGAATGAAAAACTGTTTTTT
CASGQTRNEKLFF
>14|TRBJ1-1|few|TRBV6-5|NA
TGTGCCAGCAGTTACTCGACACCGAACACTGAAGCTTTCTTT
CASSYSTPNTEAFF
>16|TRBJ2-1|NA|TRBV28|TRBD1
TGTGCCAGCAGTTTTGAGGGGACAGGGGGCAAGAATGAGCAGTTCTTC
CASSFEGTGGKNEQFF
>15|TRBJ2-7|once|TRBV6-5|TRBD1
TGTGCCAGCAGTTCCTTTCAGGGGGCGGGAAGCGAGCAGTACTTC
CASSSFQGAGSEQYF
>15|TRBJ1-2|NA|TRBV28|TRBD1
TGTGCCAGCAGTTTTTCCTCGAACAGGGGGCGCGGCTACACCTTC
CASSFSSNRGRGYTF
>14|TRBJ2-3|NA|TRBV6-4|TRBD2
TGTGCCAGCAGTCCCGGGACTAGTACAGATACGCAGTATTTT
CASSPGTSTDTQYF
>15|TRBJ2-7|NA|TRBV6-5|TRBD1
TGTGCCAGCAGCCGCCGGACAGGGGGCTCGTGGGAGCAGTACTTC
CASSRRTGGSWEQYF
>16|TRBJ2-1|NA|TRBV7-2|NA
TGTGCCAGCAGCCCGGCCGGGACTCGCTCCTACAATGAGCAGTTCTTC
CASSPAGTRSYNEQFF
>18|TRBJ2-6|NA|TRBV5-1|TRBD2
TGCGCCAGCAGCTTGGGACTAGCGGGAGGGTCTGGGGCCAACGTCCTGACTTTC
CASSLGLAGGSGANVLTF
>14|TRBJ2-2|NA|TRBV18|NA
TGTGCCAGCTCACCGGCTCGAAACACCGGGGAGCTGTTTTTT
CASSPARNTGELFF
>15|TRBJ2-7|NA|TRBV5-1|NA
TGCGCCAGCACCTACAGGGGGGGGACCCAATACGAGCAGTACTTC
CASTYRGGTQYEQYF
>15|TRBJ1-2|once|TRBV7-2|NA
TGTGCCAGCAGCCGGGATTGGGGTTCCAACTATGGCTACACCTTC
CASSRDWGSNYGYTF
>17|TRBJ2-2|once|TRBV9|NA
TGTGCCAGCAGCGTAAATAGAGGTCTAGAGTACACCGGGGAGCTGTTTTTT
CASSVNRGLEYTGELFF